The table lists the clone carrying this TCR beta chain with a count of one. Antigen unknown. PCR was performed using 60 Vbeta and 13 Jbeta primers. Using immunoSEQ multiplex PCR, the repertoire was profiled, and TCRdb retains in-frame clones only, with some absent. The sample consists of about 200,000 clones, 65% to 80% of them appearing once. The entry originates in a study of cytomegalovirus exposure and HLA in healthy donors. CDR1 is SGHTA and CDR2 is FQGNSA in the germline V gene. The ends were cut back, 1 base at V and 13 bases at J, with 14 bases in the middle. The CDR3 has 13 residues. The study's findings and limits: TRBV6-2, TRBV6-3 and some other V segments were unresolvable in 87-base-pair reads.

The sample consisted of PBMCs. The chain uses TRBV7-2 and TRBJ2-1, with D possibly being TRBD2 (5 bases). The origin of this receptor is a woman aged 25 to 39 in good health and CMV-seropositive. The CDR3 region is CASSLVAGNGQFF. As DNA, the CDR3 is TGTGCCAGCAGCTTAGTGGCCGGGAATGGCCAGTTCTTC. Complete variable domain (other parts from reference TRBV7-2 and TRBJ2-1): GAGVSQSPSNKVTEKGKDVELRCDPISGHTALYWYRQSLGQGLEFLIYFQGNSAPDKSGLPSDRFSAERTGGSVSTLTIQRTQQEDSAVYLCASSLVAGNGQFFGPGTRLTVL.